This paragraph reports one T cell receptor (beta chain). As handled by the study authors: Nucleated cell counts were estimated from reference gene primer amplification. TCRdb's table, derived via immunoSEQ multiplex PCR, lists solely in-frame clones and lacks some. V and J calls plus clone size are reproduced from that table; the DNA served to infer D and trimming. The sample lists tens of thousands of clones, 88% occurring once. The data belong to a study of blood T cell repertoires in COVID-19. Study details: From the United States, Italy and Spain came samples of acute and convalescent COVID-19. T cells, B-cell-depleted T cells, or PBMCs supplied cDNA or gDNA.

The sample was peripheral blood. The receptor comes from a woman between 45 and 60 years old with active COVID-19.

CDR3 loop: CASSWGGRDGEQFF. CDR3 nucleotides: TGTGCCAGCAGTTGGGGGGGTCGGGACGGTGAGCAGTTCTTC. The genes are TRBV6-5 and TRBJ2-1; 7 bases fit TRBD2. CDR3 length: 14 amino acids. Looked up from germline, CDR1 is MNHEY and CDR2 is SVGAGI. The ends lost 4 bases at V and 9 bases at J; junction bases unmatched: 9.